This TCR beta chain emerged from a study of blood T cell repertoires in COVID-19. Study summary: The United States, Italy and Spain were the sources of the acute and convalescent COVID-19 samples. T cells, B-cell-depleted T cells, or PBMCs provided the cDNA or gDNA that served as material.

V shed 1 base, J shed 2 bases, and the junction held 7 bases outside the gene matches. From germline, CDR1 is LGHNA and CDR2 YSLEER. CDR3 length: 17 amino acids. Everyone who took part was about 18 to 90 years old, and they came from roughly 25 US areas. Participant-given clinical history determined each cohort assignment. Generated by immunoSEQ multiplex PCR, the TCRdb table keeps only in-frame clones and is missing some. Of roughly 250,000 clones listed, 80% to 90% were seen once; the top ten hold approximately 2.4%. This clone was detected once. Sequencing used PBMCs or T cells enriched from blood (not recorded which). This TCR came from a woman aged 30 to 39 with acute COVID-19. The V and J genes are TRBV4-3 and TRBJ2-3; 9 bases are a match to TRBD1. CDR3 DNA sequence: TGCGCCAGCAGCCAAGTGGAGACAGGGGGTTCCACAGATACGCAGTATTTT. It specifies CASSQVETGGSTDTQYF.